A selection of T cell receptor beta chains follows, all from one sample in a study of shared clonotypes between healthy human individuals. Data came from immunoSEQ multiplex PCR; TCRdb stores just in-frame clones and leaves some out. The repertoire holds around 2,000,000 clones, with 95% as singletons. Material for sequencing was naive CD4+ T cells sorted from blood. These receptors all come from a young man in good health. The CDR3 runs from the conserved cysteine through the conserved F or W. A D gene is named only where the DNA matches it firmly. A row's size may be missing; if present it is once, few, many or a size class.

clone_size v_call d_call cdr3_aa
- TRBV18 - CASSLEGISPLHF
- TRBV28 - CASSLVFSTEAFF
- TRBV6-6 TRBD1 CASSGQGTYGYTF
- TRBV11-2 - CASSSRRDWRQEQYF
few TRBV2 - CASPGTDQPGGGYTF
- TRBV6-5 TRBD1 CASSRLTGGSYEQYF
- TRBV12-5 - CASGLVEGGNQPQHF
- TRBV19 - CASSIRGRGTGELFF
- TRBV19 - CASSILQTANTGELFF
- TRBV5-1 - CASRSGSNQPQHF
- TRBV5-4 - CASSLEVGASYEQYF
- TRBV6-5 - CASSYTRVPAKNIQYF
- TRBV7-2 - CASSLLAGTQAYEQYF
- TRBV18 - CASSPPMAGAGNQPQHF
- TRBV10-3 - CAAQTTDTQYF
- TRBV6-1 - CASSVEKSSTYSYEQYF
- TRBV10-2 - CASSDLGQETQYF
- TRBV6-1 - CASNERSSGNTIYF
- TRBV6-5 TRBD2 CASSRGGKIETQYF
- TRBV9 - CASSVGGDRNTQYF
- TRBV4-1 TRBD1 CASSRLTGYYEQYF
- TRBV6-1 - CASSATRGGRDTGELFF
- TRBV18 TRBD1 CASSPPGRTGTLINTEAFF
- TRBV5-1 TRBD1 CASGVGDRDPDTQYF
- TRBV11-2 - CASSLTSLSYEQYF
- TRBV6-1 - CASKGGPNTEAFF
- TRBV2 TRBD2 CASWGRDANTGELFF
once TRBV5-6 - CASSLWVTSGNTIYF
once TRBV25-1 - CASSERGPNNQPQHF
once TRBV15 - CATSRQTGGGTEAFF
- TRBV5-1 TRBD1 CASSPWTGGGTGKEAFF